This T cell receptor (beta chain) emerged from a study of spatial heterogeneity in lung cancer. One entry per CDR3 protein results from TCRdb running MiXCR on the 5' RACE reads. The profile shows 60,000 to 65,000 distinct CDR3 sequences, around 8.4% of them singletons. Only a few counts were recorded for this clonotype. Described time point: sample taken at primary tumor resection. Tumor, nontumor lung or frozen PBMC supplied whole RNA that was sequenced unsorted. Donation came from 70 or so patients with untreated early-stage non-small cell lung cancer. The V gene's germline CDR1 is SGHVS and CDR2 FQNEAQ. CDR3 size: 15 residues. The trim removed 1 base at V and 3 bases at J, leaving 3 bases unmatched.

The gene calls are TRBV7-8 and TRBJ2-3; TRBD2 agrees at 8 bases. Here the sequenced sample was PBMCs, taken at surgery. This clonotype was obtained from a female donor with early-stage non-small cell lung cancer. For the CDR3, the DNA is TGTGCCAGCAGCTTAGATACGGGGGGGACAGATACGCAGTATTTT. The encoded protein is CASSLDTGGTDTQYF.